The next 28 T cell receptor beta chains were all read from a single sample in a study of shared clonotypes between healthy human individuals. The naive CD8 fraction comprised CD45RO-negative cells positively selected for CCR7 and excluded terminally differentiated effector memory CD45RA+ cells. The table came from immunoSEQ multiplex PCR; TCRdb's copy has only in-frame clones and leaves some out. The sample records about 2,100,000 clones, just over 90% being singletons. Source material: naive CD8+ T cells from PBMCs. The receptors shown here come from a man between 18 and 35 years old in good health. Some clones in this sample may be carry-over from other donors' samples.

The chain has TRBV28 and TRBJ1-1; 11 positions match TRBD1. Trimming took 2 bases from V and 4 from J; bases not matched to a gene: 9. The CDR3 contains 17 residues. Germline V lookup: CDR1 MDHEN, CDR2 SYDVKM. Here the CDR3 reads CASSLHFGQGAGTEAFF. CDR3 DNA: TGTGCCAGCAGTTTACACTTTGGACAGGGGGCGGGCACTGAAGCTTTCTTT.

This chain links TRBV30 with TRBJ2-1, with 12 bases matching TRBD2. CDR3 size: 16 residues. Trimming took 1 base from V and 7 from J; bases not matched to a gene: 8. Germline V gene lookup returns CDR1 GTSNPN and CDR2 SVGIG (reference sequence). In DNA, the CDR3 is TGTGCCTGGAGTGGGGACTCTGGACTAGCGGGAAATGAGCAGTTCTTC. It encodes CAWSGDSGLAGNEQFF.

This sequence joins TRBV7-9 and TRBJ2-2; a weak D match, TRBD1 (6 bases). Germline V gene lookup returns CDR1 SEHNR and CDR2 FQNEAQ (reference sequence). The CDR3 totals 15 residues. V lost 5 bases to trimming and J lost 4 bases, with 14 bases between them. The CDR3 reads CASSGTGQLTGELFF. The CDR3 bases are TGTGCCAGCAGCGGCACCGGACAGCTCACCGGGGAGCTGTTTTTT.

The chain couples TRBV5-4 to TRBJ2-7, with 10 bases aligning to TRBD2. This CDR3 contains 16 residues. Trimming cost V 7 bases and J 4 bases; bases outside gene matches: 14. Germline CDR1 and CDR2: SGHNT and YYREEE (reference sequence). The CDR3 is CASADAASGSSYEQYF. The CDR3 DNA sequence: TGTGCCAGCGCAGATGCGGCTAGCGGGAGTAGTTACGAGCAGTACTTC.

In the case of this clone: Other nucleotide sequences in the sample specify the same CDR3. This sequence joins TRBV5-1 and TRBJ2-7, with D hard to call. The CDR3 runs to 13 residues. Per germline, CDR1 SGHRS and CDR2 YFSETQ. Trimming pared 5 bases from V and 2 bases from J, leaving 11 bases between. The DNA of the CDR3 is TGCGCCAGCAGGCCGTCGGTAGCCTACGAGCAGTACTTC. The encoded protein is CASRPSVAYEQYF. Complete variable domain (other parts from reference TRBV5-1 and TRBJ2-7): KAGVTQTPRYLIKTRGQQVTLSCSPISGHRSVSWYQQTPGQGLQFLFEYFSETQRNKGNFPGRFSGRQFSNSRSEMNVSTLELGDSALYLCASRPSVAYEQYFGPGTRLTVT.

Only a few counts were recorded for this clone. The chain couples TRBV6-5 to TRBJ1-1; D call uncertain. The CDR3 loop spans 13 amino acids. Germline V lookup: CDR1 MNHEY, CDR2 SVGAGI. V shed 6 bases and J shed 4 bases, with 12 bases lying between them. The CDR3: CASSSSRATEAFF. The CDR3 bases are TGTGCCAGCAGCTCCTCTCGAGCCACTGAAGCTTTCTTT.

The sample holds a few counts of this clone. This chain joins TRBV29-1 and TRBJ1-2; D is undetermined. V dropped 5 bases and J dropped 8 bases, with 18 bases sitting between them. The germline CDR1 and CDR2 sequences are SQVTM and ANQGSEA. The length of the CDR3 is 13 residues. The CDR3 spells CSVPSLVGGGYTF. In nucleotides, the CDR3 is TGCAGCGTTCCTAGCTTGGTGGGAGGCGGCTACACCTTC.

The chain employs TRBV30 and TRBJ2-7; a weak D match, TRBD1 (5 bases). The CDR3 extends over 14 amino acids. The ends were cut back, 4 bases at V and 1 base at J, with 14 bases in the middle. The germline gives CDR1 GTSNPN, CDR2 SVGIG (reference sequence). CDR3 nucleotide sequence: TGTGCCTGGACCCACAGGCTTGTGTCCTACGAGCAGTACTTC. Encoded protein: CAWTHRLVSYEQYF.

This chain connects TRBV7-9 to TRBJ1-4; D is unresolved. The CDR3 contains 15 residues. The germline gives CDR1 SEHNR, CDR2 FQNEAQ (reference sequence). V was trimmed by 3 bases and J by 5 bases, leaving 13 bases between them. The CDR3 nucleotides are TGTGCCAGCAGCTTTGGCCTGAGGAGGAATGAAAAACTGTTTTTT. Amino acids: CASSFGLRRNEKLFF.

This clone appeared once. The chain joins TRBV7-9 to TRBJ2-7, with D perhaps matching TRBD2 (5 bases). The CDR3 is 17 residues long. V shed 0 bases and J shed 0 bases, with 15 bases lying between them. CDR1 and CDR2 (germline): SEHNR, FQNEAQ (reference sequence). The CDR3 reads CASSLAPASRSSYEQYF. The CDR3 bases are TGTGCCAGCAGCTTAGCGCCGGCTAGCAGAAGCTCCTACGAGCAGTACTTC.

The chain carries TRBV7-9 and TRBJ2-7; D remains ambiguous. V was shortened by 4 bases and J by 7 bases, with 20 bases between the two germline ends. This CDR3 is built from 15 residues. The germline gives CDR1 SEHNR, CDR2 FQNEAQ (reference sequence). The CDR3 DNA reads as TGTGCCAGCAGCTCATGGGCCCAGCCCTCAAGGGAGCAGTACTTC. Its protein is CASSSWAQPSREQYF.

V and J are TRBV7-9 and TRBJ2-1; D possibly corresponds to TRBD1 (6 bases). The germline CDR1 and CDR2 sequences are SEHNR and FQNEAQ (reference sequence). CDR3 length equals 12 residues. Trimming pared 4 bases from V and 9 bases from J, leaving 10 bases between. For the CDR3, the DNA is TGTGCCAGCAGCTACAGGGCCGGTGAGCAGTTCTTC. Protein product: CASSYRAGEQFF.

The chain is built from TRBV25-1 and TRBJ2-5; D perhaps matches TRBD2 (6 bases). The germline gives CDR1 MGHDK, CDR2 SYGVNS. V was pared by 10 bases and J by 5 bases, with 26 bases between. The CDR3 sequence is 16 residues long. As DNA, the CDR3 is TGTGCCACTAAACAAGGCCAAGGAGGGGTGTTGGAGACCCAGTACTTC. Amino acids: CATKQGQGGVLETQYF.

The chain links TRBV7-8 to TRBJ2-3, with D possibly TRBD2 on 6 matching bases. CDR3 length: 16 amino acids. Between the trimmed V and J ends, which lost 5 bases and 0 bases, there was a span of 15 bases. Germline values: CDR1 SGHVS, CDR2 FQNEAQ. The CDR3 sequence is CASSPGDWESTDTQYF. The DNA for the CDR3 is TGTGCCAGCAGCCCCGGGGACTGGGAGAGCACAGATACGCAGTATTTT.

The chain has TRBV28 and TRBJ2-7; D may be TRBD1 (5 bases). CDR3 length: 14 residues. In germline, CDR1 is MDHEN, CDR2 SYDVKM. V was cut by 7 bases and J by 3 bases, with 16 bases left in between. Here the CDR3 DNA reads TGTGCCAGCAAGATCCAGGGCAAGGACTACGAGCAGTACTTC. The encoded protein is CASKIQGKDYEQYF.

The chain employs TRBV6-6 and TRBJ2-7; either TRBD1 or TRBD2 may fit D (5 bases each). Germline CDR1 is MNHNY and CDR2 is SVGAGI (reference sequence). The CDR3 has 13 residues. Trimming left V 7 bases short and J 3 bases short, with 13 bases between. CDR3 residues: CASKDEGSYEQYF. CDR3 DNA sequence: TGTGCCAGCAAGGATGAGGGGAGCTACGAGCAGTACTTC.

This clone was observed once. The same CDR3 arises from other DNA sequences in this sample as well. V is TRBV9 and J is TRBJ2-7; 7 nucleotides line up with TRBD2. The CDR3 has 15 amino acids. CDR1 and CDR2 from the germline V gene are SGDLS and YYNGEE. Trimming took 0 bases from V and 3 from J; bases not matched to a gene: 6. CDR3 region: CASSVAAGESYEQYF. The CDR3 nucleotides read TGTGCCAGCAGCGTAGCCGCGGGAGAGAGCTACGAGCAGTACTTC.

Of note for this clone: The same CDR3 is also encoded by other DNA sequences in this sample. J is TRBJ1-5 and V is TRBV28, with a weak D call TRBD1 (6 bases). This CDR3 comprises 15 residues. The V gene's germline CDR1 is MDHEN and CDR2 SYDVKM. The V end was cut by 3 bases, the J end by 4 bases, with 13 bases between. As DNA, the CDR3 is TGTGCCAGCAGTTTTGGGGGGCAGGGAAATCAGCCCCAGCATTTT. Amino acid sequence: CASSFGGQGNQPQHF.

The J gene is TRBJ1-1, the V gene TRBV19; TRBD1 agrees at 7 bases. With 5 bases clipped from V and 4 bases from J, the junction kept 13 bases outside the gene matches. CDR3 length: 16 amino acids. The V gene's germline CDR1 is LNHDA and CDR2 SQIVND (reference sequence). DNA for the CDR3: TGTGCCAGTAGTGTGCTAGGGGGCGCGCGGATCACTGAAGCTTTCTTT. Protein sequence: CASSVLGGARITEAFF.

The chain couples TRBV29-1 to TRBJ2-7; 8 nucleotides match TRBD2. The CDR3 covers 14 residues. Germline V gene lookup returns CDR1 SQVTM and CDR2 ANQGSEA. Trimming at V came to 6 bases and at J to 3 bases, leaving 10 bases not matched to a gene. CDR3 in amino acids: CSVMSGGRLYEQYF. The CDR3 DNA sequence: TGCAGCGTAATGAGCGGCGGGAGGCTCTACGAGCAGTACTTC.

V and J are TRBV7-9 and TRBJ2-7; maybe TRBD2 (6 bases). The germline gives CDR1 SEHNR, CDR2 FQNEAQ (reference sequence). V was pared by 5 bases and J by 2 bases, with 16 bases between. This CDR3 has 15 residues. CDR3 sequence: CASSASGERPYEQYF. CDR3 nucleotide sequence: TGTGCCAGCAGCGCCTCGGGGGAGAGACCCTACGAGCAGTACTTC. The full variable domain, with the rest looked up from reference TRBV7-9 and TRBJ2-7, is DTGVSQNPRHKITKRGQNVTFRCDPISEHNRLYWYRQTLGQGPEFLTYFQNEAQLEKSRLLSDRFSAERPKGSFSTLEIQRTEQGDSAMYLCASSASGERPYEQYFGPGTRLTVT.

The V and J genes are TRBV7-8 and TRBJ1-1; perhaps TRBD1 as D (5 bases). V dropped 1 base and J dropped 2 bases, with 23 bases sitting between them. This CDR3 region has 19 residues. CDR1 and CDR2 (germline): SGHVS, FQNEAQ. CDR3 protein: CASSLVRLPGPEPNTEAFF. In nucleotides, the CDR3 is TGTGCCAGCAGCTTAGTTCGGCTTCCGGGGCCGGAACCTAACACTGAAGCTTTCTTT.

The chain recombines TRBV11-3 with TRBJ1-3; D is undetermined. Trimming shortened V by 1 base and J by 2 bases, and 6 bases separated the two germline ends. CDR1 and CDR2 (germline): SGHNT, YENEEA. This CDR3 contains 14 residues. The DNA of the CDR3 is TGTGCCAGCAGCTTAGCCGGCCCTGGAAACACCATATATTTT. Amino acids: CASSLAGPGNTIYF.

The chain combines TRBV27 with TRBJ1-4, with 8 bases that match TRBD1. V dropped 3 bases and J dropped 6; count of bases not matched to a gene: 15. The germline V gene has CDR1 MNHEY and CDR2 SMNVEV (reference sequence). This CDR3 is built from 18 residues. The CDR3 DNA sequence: TGTGCCAGCAGTTTCACGACAGGGGAGCGGGGCTGGGATGAAAAACTGTTTTTT. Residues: CASSFTTGERGWDEKLFF.

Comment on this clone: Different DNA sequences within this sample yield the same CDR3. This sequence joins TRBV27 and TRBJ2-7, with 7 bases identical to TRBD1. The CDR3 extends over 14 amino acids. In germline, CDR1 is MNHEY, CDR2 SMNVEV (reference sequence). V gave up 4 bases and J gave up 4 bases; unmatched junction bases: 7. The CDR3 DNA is TGTGCCAGCAGTTCGACAGGGCCTGCTTACGAGCAGTACTTC. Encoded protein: CASSSTGPAYEQYF.

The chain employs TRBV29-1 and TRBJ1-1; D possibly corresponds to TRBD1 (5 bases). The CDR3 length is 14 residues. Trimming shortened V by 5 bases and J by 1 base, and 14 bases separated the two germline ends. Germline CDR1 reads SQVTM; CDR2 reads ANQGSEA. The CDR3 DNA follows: TGCAGCGTTCCCCCGGGACTGCGGAACACTGAAGCTTTCTTT. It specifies CSVPPGLRNTEAFF.

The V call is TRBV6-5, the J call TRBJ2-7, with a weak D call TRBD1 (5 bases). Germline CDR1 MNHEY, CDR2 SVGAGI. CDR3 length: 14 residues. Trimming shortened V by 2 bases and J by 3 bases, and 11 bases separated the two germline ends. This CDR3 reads CASSYGAENYEQYF. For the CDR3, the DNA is TGTGCCAGCAGTTACGGGGCAGAGAACTACGAGCAGTACTTC.

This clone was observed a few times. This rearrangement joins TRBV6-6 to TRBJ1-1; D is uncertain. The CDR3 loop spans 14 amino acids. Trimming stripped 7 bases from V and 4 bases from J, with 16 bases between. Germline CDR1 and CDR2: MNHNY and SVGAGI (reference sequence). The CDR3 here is CASTNRGLGTEAFF. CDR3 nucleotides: TGTGCCAGCACTAATCGGGGTTTGGGCACTGAAGCTTTCTTT.